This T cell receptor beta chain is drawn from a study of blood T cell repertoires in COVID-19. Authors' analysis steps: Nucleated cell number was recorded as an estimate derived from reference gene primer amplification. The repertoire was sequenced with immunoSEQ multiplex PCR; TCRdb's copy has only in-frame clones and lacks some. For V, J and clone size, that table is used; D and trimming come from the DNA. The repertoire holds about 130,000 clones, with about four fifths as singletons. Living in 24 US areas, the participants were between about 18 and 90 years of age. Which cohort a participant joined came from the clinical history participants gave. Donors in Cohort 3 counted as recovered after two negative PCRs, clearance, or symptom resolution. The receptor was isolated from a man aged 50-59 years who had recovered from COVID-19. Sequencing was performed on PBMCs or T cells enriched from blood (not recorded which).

The DNA of the CDR3 is TGTGCCAGCAGTTTCGAGGGGACTAGCGTCTACAATGAGCAGTTCTTC. This codes for CASSFEGTSVYNEQFF. The V call is TRBV2, the J call TRBJ2-1, with 10 bases matching TRBD2. Germline V CDR1 and CDR2: SNHLY, FYNNEI. The CDR3 extends over 16 amino acids. With 5 bases clipped from V and 3 bases from J, the junction kept 7 bases outside the gene matches. The complete variable domain, with remaining parts taken from reference TRBV2 and TRBJ2-1, reads EPEVTQTPSHQVTQMGQEVILRCVPISNHLYFYWYRQILGQKVEFLVSFYNNEISEKSEIFDDQFSVERPDGSNFTLKIRSTKLEDSAMYFCASSFEGTSVYNEQFFGPGTRLTVL.